Sequencing of this T cell receptor beta chain was carried out in a study of blood T cell repertoires in COVID-19. Background on the study: COVID-19 samples from acute and convalescent phases originated in the United States, Italy and Spain. Sample material is recorded as cDNA or gDNA derived from T cells, B-cell-depleted T cells, or PBMCs.

The CDR3 is 14 amino acids. V dropped 5 bases and J dropped 3 bases, with 8 bases sitting between them. Germline CDR1 and CDR2: LGHNA and YSLEER. Under the authors' procedure: For nucleated cells, counts were estimated from reference gene primer amplification. Some clones are missing from TCRdb's copy, which holds only in-frame ones; the method was immunoSEQ multiplex PCR. The D gene and trimming were derived from the DNA, and the V and J assignments and clone size from that table. The sample yields around 400,000 clones, approximately 87% seen once. In Seattle, patients joined the study during active infection and were tracked longitudinally.

This rearrangement joins TRBV4-3 to TRBJ1-6; the D gene is possibly TRBD1 (6 bases). This clonotype originated in a woman aged 25 to 39 with COVID-19, enrolled during active disease. Sequencing input: peripheral blood. The CDR3 DNA reads as TGCGCCAGCAGCGGGGGCCTCTATAATTCACCCCTCCACTTT. The encoded protein is CASSGGLYNSPLHF.